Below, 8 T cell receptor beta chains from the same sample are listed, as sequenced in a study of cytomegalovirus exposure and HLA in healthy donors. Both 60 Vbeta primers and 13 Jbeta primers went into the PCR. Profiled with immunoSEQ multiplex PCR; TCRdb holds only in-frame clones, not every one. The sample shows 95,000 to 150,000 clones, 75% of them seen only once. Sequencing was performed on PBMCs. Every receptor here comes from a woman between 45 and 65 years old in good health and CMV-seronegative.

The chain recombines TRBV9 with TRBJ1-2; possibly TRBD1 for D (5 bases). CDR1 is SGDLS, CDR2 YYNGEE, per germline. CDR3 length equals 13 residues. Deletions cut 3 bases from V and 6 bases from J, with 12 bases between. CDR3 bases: TGTGCCAGCAGCGCCAGGGATTTGGATGGCTACACCTTC. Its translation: CASSARDLDGYTF.

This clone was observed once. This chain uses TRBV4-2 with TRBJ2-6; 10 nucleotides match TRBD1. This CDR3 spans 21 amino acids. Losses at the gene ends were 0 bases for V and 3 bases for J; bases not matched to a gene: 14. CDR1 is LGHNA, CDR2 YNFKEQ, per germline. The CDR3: CASSQDGDRGLVRDGANVLTF. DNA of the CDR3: TGTGCCAGCAGCCAAGATGGGGACAGGGGCCTCGTCCGGGATGGGGCCAACGTCCTGACTTTC.

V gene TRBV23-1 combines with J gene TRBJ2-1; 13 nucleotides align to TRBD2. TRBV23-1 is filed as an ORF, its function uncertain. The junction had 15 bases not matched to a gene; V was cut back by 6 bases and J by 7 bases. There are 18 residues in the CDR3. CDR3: CASRQKTTSGRASNEQFF. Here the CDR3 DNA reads TGCGCCAGCAGACAAAAAACAACTAGCGGGAGGGCCAGTAATGAGCAGTTCTTC.

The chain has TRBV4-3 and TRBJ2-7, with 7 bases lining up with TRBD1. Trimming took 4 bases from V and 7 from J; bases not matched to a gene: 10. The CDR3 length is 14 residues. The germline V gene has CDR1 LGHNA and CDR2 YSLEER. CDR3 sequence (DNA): TGCGCCAGCAGCCGAGGGGGCCGGGATGGGGAGCAGTACTTC. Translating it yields CASSRGGRDGEQYF.

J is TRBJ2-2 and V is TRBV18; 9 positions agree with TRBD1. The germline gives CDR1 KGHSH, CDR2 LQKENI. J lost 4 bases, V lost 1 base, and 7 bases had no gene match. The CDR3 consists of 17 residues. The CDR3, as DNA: TGTGCCAGCTCACCACGTACCGGGACAGGGAGCACCGGGGAGCTGTTTTTT. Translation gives CASSPRTGTGSTGELFF.

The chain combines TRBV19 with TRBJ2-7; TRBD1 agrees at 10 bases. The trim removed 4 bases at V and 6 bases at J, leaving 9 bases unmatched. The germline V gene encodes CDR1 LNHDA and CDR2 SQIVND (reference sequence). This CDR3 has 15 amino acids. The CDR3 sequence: CASSTSPGQGSEQYF. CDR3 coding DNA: TGTGCCAGTAGTACTTCTCCGGGACAGGGGTCCGAGCAGTACTTC.

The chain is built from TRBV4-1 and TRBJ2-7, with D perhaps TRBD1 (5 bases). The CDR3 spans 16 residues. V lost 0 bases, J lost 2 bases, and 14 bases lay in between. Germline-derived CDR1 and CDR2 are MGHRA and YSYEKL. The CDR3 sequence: CASSQDRQGLAYEQYF. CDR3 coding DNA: TGCGCCAGCAGCCAAGACCGGCAGGGATTGGCCTACGAGCAGTACTTC.

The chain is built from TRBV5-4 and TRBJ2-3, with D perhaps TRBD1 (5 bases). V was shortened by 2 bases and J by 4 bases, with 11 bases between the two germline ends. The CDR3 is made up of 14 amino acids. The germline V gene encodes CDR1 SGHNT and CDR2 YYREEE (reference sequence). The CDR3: CASSFFSGPDTQYF. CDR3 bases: TGTGCCAGCAGCTTTTTTTCAGGGCCAGATACGCAGTATTTT. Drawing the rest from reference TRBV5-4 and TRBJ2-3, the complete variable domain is ETGVTQSPTHLIKTRGQQVTLRCSSQSGHNTVSWYQQALGQGPQFIFQYYREEENGRGNFPPRFSGLQFPNYSSELNVNALELDDSALYLCASSFFSGPDTQYFGPGTRLTVL.